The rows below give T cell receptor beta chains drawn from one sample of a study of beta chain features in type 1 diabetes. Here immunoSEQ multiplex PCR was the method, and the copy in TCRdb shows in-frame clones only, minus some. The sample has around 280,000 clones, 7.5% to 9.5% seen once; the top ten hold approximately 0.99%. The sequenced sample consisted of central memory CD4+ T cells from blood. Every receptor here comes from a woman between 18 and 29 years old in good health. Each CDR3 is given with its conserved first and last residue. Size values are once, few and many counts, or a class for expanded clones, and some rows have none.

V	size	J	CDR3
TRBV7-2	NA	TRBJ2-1	CASSLKAGIYNEQFF
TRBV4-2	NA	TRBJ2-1	CASSQRGLDNEQFF
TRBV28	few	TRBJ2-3	CASMTSGSTDTQYF
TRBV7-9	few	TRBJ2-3	CASSLILAGADTQYF
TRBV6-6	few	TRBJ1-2	CASSYWAGRYYYGYTF
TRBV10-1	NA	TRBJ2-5	CASIRQGRETQYF
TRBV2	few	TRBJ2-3	CASTEGRGTITDTQYF
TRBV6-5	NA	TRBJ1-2	CASSPDRRGGYTF
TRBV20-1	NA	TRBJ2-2	CSAFSPGELFF
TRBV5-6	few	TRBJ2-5	CASSLLAGGKETQYF
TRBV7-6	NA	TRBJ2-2	CASSFSQGYTGELFF
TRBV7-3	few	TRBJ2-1	CASSYDNEQFF
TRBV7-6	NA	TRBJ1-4	CASSLGGARMEKLFF
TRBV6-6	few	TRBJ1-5	CASGRGRGNQPQHF